The next 20 T cell receptor beta chains were all read from a single sample in a study of T-cell reconstitution after alpha-beta-depleted transplantation in children. Preparation of the TCRbeta library involved a method that used unique molecular identifiers. TCRdb called the PCR reads again in MiXCR, with one record for every CDR3 protein. The data contain around 370,000 distinct CDR3 sequences, around 15% of them singletons. Sequencing used PBMCs, mostly from graft donor cells, obtained 360 days after TCRalphabeta/CD19-depleted stem cell transplant. The origin of the receptors is a male patient between 2 and 10 years old who had a stem cell transplant for acute lymphoblastic leukemia, so the T cells may come from the graft donor.

V is TRBV12-3 or TRBV12-4 and J is TRBJ2-1, with D perhaps TRBD2 (6 bases). This CDR3 spans 15 amino acids. Trimming removed 4 bases from V and 9 bases from J, with 19 bases in between. The CDR3 loop is CASSWTKDGLGEQFF. The CDR3 DNA reads TGTGCCAGCAGTTGGACTAAGGACGGGCTGGGTGAGCAGTTCTTC.

Many counts were recorded for this clonotype. The chain has TRBV5-1 and TRBJ2-7; 8 bases line up with TRBD1. The V gene end was trimmed by 3 bases and the J gene end by 2 bases; junction bases not matched to a gene: 7. The CDR3 length is 15 residues. Germline CDR1 reads SGHRS; CDR2 reads YFSETQ. The CDR3 nucleotides read TGCGCCAGCAGCTCCGGGACAGGACCCACCTACGAGCAGTACTTC. Its protein is CASSSGTGPTYEQYF.

In its sample, this clonotype was seen a few times. This chain links TRBV10-3 with TRBJ2-5, with 8 bases lining up with TRBD2. The V segment lost 3 bases and the J segment 1 base; nucleotides outside the gene matches: 7. The CDR3 sequence is 16 residues long. Looked up from germline, CDR1 is ENHRY and CDR2 is SYGVKD. The CDR3 loop reads CAISEYGGTSQETQYF. CDR3 sequence (DNA): TGTGCCATCAGTGAATACGGCGGGACTAGCCAAGAGACCCAGTACTTC.

V is TRBV28 and J is TRBJ1-5, with D maybe TRBD1 (5 bases). Germline V CDR1 and CDR2: MDHEN, SYDVKM. Between the trimmed V and J ends, which lost 4 bases and 7 bases, there was a span of 23 bases. The CDR3 contains 17 residues. CDR3: CASSWLSGWGSGQPQHF. In DNA, the CDR3 is TGTGCCAGCAGTTGGTTGAGCGGGTGGGGGAGCGGGCAGCCCCAGCATTTT.

The chain is built from TRBV28 and TRBJ1-4; no firm D call. Per the germline V gene, CDR1 is MDHEN and CDR2 is SYDVKM. The CDR3 runs 15 residues. Trimming removed 3 bases from V and 4 bases from J, with 12 bases in between. CDR3 sequence (DNA): TGTGCCAGCAGTTTCAAGAGGGCCTATAATGAAAAACTGTTTTTT. Translated: CASSFKRAYNEKLFF.

In this sample, this clonotype turned up many times. The V and J genes are TRBV9 and TRBJ2-5; possible D gene TRBD1, 5 bases. The CDR3 is 12 amino acids. Trimming cost V 0 bases and J 12 bases, with 12 bases left between them. Germline CDR1 and CDR2: SGDLS and YYNGEE. For the CDR3, the DNA is TGTGCCAGCAGCGTAGCGTGGACACAAGAGTACTTC. Its protein is CASSVAWTQEYF.

There are many counts of this clonotype. The V call is TRBV29-1, the J call TRBJ2-2; possible D gene TRBD1, 6 bases. Trimming removed 5 bases at V and 1 base at J, with 11 bases between. CDR1 is SQVTM and CDR2 is ANQGSEA in the germline V gene. The CDR3 totals 14 residues. In nucleotides, the CDR3 is TGCAGCGTTCGAAACAGGGTGAACACCGGGGAGCTGTTTTTT. Protein sequence: CSVRNRVNTGELFF.

This clonotype was recorded only once. The chain has TRBV14 and TRBJ2-5; 8 nucleotides agree with TRBD2. J lost 3 bases, V lost 3 bases, and 6 bases had no gene match. The CDR3 length is 15 residues. Germline V gene sequence: CDR1 SGHDN, CDR2 FVKESK. CDR3 in amino acids: CASSHGLAGKETQYF. For the CDR3, the DNA is TGTGCCAGCAGCCATGGACTAGCCGGGAAAGAGACCCAGTACTTC.

The chain employs TRBV4-2 and TRBJ2-7; D perhaps matches TRBD1 (5 bases). V was trimmed by 2 bases and J by 5 bases, leaving 13 bases between them. The CDR3 extends over 14 amino acids. Germline CDR1 and CDR2: LGHNA and YNFKEQ. CDR3 region: CASSQSRASDEQYF. CDR3 nucleotide sequence: TGTGCCAGCAGCCAATCCAGGGCATCGGACGAGCAGTACTTC.

The sample holds a few counts of this clonotype. The chain carries TRBV4-3 and TRBJ2-1, with no clear D. CDR3 length: 15 amino acids. Trimming removed 4 bases at V and 7 bases at J, with 17 bases between. Germline V lookup: CDR1 LGHNA, CDR2 YSLEER. The CDR3 loop is CASSLAAPLRNEQFF. CDR3 sequence (DNA): TGCGCCAGCAGCCTGGCTGCGCCTTTGAGGAATGAGCAGTTCTTC.

The genes are TRBV15 and TRBJ2-7; TRBD1 or TRBD2 may be the D gene (5 bases each). This CDR3 contains 14 residues. With 2 bases removed from V and 5 bases from J, the gap between germline ends came to 13 bases. Germline CDR1 reads LNHNV; CDR2 reads YYDKDF (reference sequence). The CDR3 sequence is CATSRFHGGNEQYF. CDR3 bases: TGTGCCACCAGCAGATTTCATGGGGGAAACGAGCAGTACTTC.

This clonotype was detected many times. For the CDR3, the DNA is TGCGCCAGCAGCCAAGCAAGGTCTCGCACTGAAGCTTTCTTT. This sequence encodes CASSQARSRTEAFF. The chain links TRBV4-1 to TRBJ1-1; no clear D. The CDR3 runs 14 residues. Germline assignment: CDR1 MGHRA and CDR2 YSYEKL. Trimming removed 1 base from V and 4 bases from J, with 10 bases in between.

The chain recombines TRBV7-9 with TRBJ2-1, with 7 bases matching TRBD2. Unmatched junction bases numbered 5, after V lost 2 bases and J lost 4 bases. The CDR3 runs 15 residues. CDR1 and CDR2 from the germline V gene are SEHNR and FQNEAQ (reference sequence). The CDR3 loop reads CASSLPGTTYNEQFF. Written as DNA, the CDR3 is TGTGCCAGCAGCTTACCCGGGACTACTTACAATGAGCAGTTCTTC. The complete variable domain, with remaining parts taken from reference TRBV7-9 and TRBJ2-1, reads DTGVSQNPRHKITKRGQNVTFRCDPISEHNRLYWYRQTLGQGPEFLTYFQNEAQLEKSRLLSDRFSAERPKGSFSTLEIQRTEQGDSAMYLCASSLPGTTYNEQFFGPGTRLTVL.

The gene calls are TRBV12-3 or TRBV12-4 and TRBJ2-1; no clear D gene. Trimming pared 3 bases from V and 2 bases from J, leaving 8 bases between. The CDR3 has 14 residues. The CDR3 nucleotides read TGTGCCAGCAGTTTTGCTCTCCCCTACAATGAGCAGTTCTTC. This gives the protein CASSFALPYNEQFF.

This clonotype was observed a handful of times. The rearrangement uses TRBV4-3 and TRBJ1-6, with D possibly TRBD1 on 5 matching bases. This CDR3 has 16 residues. Germline V CDR1 and CDR2: LGHNA, YSLEER. The V end was cut by 0 bases, the J end by 9 bases, with 15 bases between. For the CDR3, the DNA is TGCGCCAGCAGCCAAGATCACGGGACTTATGGTTCACCCCTCCACTTT. This gives the protein CASSQDHGTYGSPLHF.

This clonotype turned up a few times. V and J are TRBV12-3 or TRBV12-4 and TRBJ2-7, with D perhaps matching TRBD1 (5 bases). The CDR3 is made up of 14 amino acids. The ends were cut back, 0 bases at V and 4 bases at J, with 10 bases in the middle. CDR3 in DNA: TGTGCCAGCAGTTTAGCGCTAAGGGGATACGAGCAGTACTTC. This gives the protein CASSLALRGYEQYF.

V gene TRBV15 combines with J gene TRBJ2-7; tentatively, D is TRBD1 (6 bases). The V gene lost 2 bases and the J gene lost 6 bases, with 23 bases spanning the gap. From germline, CDR1 is LNHNV and CDR2 YYDKDF (reference sequence). The CDR3 has 17 amino acids. The CDR3 sequence is CATSRRQGTTLIGEQYF. In DNA form, the CDR3 reads TGTGCCACCAGCAGAAGGCAGGGGACCACCCTAATTGGCGAGCAGTACTTC.

The chain uses TRBV10-3 and TRBJ2-7; D might be TRBD2 (6 bases). The CDR3 runs 13 residues. The V gene lost 11 bases and the J gene lost 1 base, with 15 bases spanning the gap. CDR1 is ENHRY, CDR2 SYGVKD, per germline. In DNA form, the CDR3 reads TGTGCCTCGACCGAGGGACTTTCCTACGAGCAGTACTTC. Translating it yields CASTEGLSYEQYF.

This clonotype was picked up a small number of times. This chain connects TRBV5-1 to TRBJ1-1, with 8 positions matching TRBD1. The germline CDR1 and CDR2 sequences are SGHRS and YFSETQ. This CDR3 comprises 15 residues. Germline trimming cut 6 bases from V and 0 bases from J; bases unmatched to any gene: 7. The CDR3 nucleotides read TGCGCCAGCAACGCGAGACAGGGGATGAACACTGAAGCTTTCTTT. Translating it yields CASNARQGMNTEAFF.

This clonotype was detected many times. V is TRBV10-3 and J is TRBJ2-3; TRBD1 aligns across 10 bases. V was pared by 6 bases and J by 2 bases, with 11 bases of the junction left unmatched. This CDR3 has 17 residues. The V gene's germline CDR1 is ENHRY and CDR2 SYGVKD. CDR3 region: CAIRGTGEVHATDTQYF. CDR3 nucleotide sequence: TGTGCCATCAGAGGGACAGGGGAGGTCCACGCCACAGATACGCAGTATTTT.